This passage covers 22 T cell receptor beta chains from one sample sequenced in a study of tumor and adjacent non-tumor tissue in lung cancer. The template was RNA from unsorted bulk tissue. A modified ARM-PCR protocol with three rounds of nested PCR amplified TCRbeta. One entry per CDR3 protein results from TCRdb running MiXCR on the multiplex PCR reads. The table shows 55,000 to 70,000 distinct CDR3 sequences, with almost 60% occurring only once. Sequenced input: lung tumor tissue. The receptors originated from a man between 45 and 60 years old with non-small cell lung cancer.

This clonotype has ten or more counts. The V call is TRBV4-2, the J call TRBJ1-5, with a tentative D call TRBD1 (5 bases). The CDR3 is 15 amino acids. The germline V gene has CDR1 LGHNA and CDR2 YNFKEQ. Trimming left V 0 bases short and J 6 bases short, with 12 bases between. The CDR3 is CASSQELGDSQPQHF. In nucleotides, the CDR3 is TGTGCCAGCAGCCAAGAGTTAGGGGATTCTCAGCCCCAGCATTTT.

This clonotype came up once. The chain recombines TRBV14 with TRBJ2-7, with TRBD2 as a possible D gene (6 bases). This CDR3 has 16 amino acids. Germline CDR1 SGHDN, CDR2 FVKESK. V gave up 4 bases and J gave up 0 bases, with 16 bases separating them. The CDR3 loop reads CASSRGDPGASYEQYF. The CDR3 nucleotides are TGTGCCAGCAGCCGGGGGGACCCCGGGGCCTCCTACGAGCAGTACTTC.

The V gene is TRBV11-3, the J gene TRBJ2-3; 10 positions agree with TRBD2. Germline loops: CDR1 SGHNT, CDR2 YENEEA. The CDR3 is 15 amino acids. The V segment lost 7 bases and the J segment 2 bases; nucleotides outside the gene matches: 6. DNA of the CDR3: TGTGCCAGCATGGCCGGGACTAGCGACACAGATACGCAGTATTTT. Its protein product is CASMAGTSDTDTQYF.

About this clonotype: An end of the junction differs from the germline gene, which may be a read error. The chain recombines TRBV5-1 with TRBJ1-5; a possible D gene is TRBD1 (5 bases). There are 15 residues in the CDR3. Germline V gene lookup returns CDR1 SGHRS and CDR2 YFSETQ. This CDR3 reads CASSLASGGNQPQDF. As DNA, the CDR3 is TGCGCCAGCAGCTTGGCGTCGGGGGGAAATCAGCCCCAGGATTTT.

With regard to this clonotype: A much bigger clone sits one base away, suggesting this may be a read error. The final CDR3 position lacks the conserved phenylalanine or tryptophan, pointing to a likely read error. The chain links TRBV12-3 or TRBV12-4 to TRBJ2-5; D is possibly TRBD2 (6 bases). CDR3 length: 15 amino acids. V gave up 2 bases and J gave up 1 base, with 11 bases separating them. The CDR3 here is CASSLIGGPQETQYL. The DNA of the CDR3 is TGTGCCAGCAGTTTAATCGGAGGGCCCCAAGAGACCCAGTACCTC.

This clonotype has ten or more counts. This sequence joins TRBV5-1 and TRBJ1-3; D ambiguous. From germline, CDR1 is SGHRS and CDR2 YFSETQ. The CDR3 loop spans 15 amino acids. V was trimmed by 2 bases and J by 4 bases, leaving 13 bases between them. This CDR3 is CASSFERSGGNTIYF. The CDR3 region has the DNA TGCGCCAGCAGCTTTGAGCGTTCGGGAGGAAACACCATATATTTT. The complete variable domain, with remaining parts taken from reference TRBV5-1 and TRBJ1-3, reads KAGVTQTPRYLIKTRGQQVTLSCSPISGHRSVSWYQQTPGQGLQFLFEYFSETQRNKGNFPGRFSGRQFSNSRSEMNVSTLELGDSALYLCASSFERSGGNTIYFGEGSWLTVV.

The V gene is TRBV12-3 or TRBV12-4, the J gene TRBJ1-5; the D gene is possibly TRBD1 (6 bases). The DNA matches TRBJ2-3 better at its end, which makes the J call doubtful. CDR3 size: 14 residues. CDR3 sequence reads: CASSSMGHNQPQYF. The CDR3 DNA reads as TGTGCCAGCAGTTCCATGGGACATAATCAGCCCCAGTATTTT.

The table lists this clonotype with a count of one. One end of the junction fails to match germline, which may point to a read error. The V gene is TRBV6-5, the J gene TRBJ1-6, with D tentatively TRBD1 (5 bases). The CDR3 consists of 15 residues. Per germline, CDR1 MNHEY and CDR2 SVGAGI. CDR3 sequence (DNA): TGTGCAAGCAGCCCGGGGCTCTCCTATAATTCACCCCTCCGCTTT. Translated, it gives CASSPGLSYNSPLRF.

On this clonotype itself: This could be a read error, since a much larger clone is one nucleotide away. This chain uses TRBV12-3 or TRBV12-4 with TRBJ2-1, with D possibly matching TRBD2 (5 bases). CDR3 length equals 11 residues. V dropped 5 bases and J dropped 7 bases, with 6 bases sitting between them. The CDR3 loop is CASSPGNEQFF. DNA for the CDR3: TGTGCCAGCAGTCCGGGGAATGAGCAGTTCTTC.

The rearrangement joins TRBV7-9 to TRBJ2-1, with D tentatively TRBD1 (5 bases). Germline assignment: CDR1 SEHNR and CDR2 FQNEAQ (reference sequence). The CDR3 consists of 14 residues. Deletions cut 9 bases from V and 5 bases from J, with 17 bases between. The CDR3 is CARSLWGENNEQFF. CDR3 DNA sequence: TGTGCCAGGAGCCTTTGGGGCGAGAACAATGAGCAGTTCTTC.

This clonotype was counted only a few times. This may arise from a read error, as a much more abundant clone is one base away. V and J are TRBV10-3 and TRBJ2-7; unclear D gene. The CDR3 spans 11 residues. The germline V and J ends were trimmed by 8 bases and 2 bases, with 7 bases remaining between them. Germline loops: CDR1 ENHRY, CDR2 SYGVKD. CDR3 in amino acids: CAIQLAYEQYF. Written as DNA, the CDR3 is TGTGCCATCCAGCTGGCCTACGAGCAGTACTTC.

Note on this clonotype: This sequence may be a read error, since a much larger clone differs from it by one base. The chain uses TRBV6-6 and TRBJ1-5; perhaps TRBD1 as D (6 bases). Looked up from germline, CDR1 is MNHNY and CDR2 is SVGAGI (reference sequence). This CDR3 region has 16 residues. CDR3 loop: CAISYSPGERDQPQHF. The CDR3 DNA follows: TGTGCCATCAGTTACTCGCCAGGGGAAAGGGATCAGCCCCAGCATTTT.

As regards this clonotype: A much more abundant neighbour one base away suggests this may be a read error. The J gene is TRBJ2-3, the V gene TRBV4-1, with unresolved D. V shed 2 bases and J shed 0 bases, with 15 bases lying between them. Germline V gene lookup returns CDR1 MGHRA and CDR2 YSYEKL. The CDR3 contains 17 residues. In nucleotides, the CDR3 is TGCGCCAGCAGCCAATCGTCTCTATCACCTAGCACAGATACGCAGTATTTT. Protein sequence: CASSQSSLSPSTDTQYF.

On this clonotype: This may be a read error: a much more frequent sequence differs by one nucleotide. The J gene is TRBJ2-3, the V gene TRBV4-1; TRBD2 agrees at 9 bases. The V gene's germline CDR1 is MGHRA and CDR2 YSYEKL. This CDR3 region has 16 residues. The CDR3: CASSQTPRGGTETQYF. CDR3 DNA: TGCGCCAGCAGCCAGACCCCGCGGGGGGGCACAGAAACGCAGTATTTT.

The table lists this clonotype with many counts. This rearrangement joins TRBV6-1 to TRBJ1-4; D unresolved. The CDR3 totals 13 residues. CDR1 MNHNS and CDR2 SASEGT come from the germline V gene. V gave up 6 bases and J gave up 6 bases, with 11 bases separating them. DNA for the CDR3: TGTGCCAGCAGCGCCGTTCTGGATGAAAAACTGTTTTTT. Translating gives CASSAVLDEKLFF.

This clonotype was counted at least ten times. The genes are TRBV28 and TRBJ2-3; TRBD1 matches at 11 bases. Losses at the gene ends were 8 bases for V and 4 bases for J; bases not matched to a gene: 2. Germline CDR1 and CDR2: MDHEN and SYDVKM. CDR3 length equals 13 residues. CDR3: CASRTGGADTQYF. DNA for the CDR3: TGTGCCAGCCGGACAGGGGGCGCAGATACGCAGTATTTT.

A remark on this clonotype: Sequence at one end of the junction differs from germline and may be a read error. V gene TRBV11-3 combines with J gene TRBJ2-1; no clear D gene. Per the germline V gene, CDR1 is SGHNT and CDR2 is YENEEA. This CDR3 spans 15 amino acids. This CDR3 reads CASSLEGLSRDEQFF. The DNA of the CDR3 is TGTGCCAGCAGCCTCGAAGGTCTGTCCCGCGATGAGCAATTCTTC.

As to this clonotype: A much larger clone lies a single base off, so this may be a read error. The J gene is TRBJ2-1, the V gene TRBV5-8; D is uncertain. Germline CDR1 is SGHTS and CDR2 is YDEGEE. CDR3 size: 15 residues. V lost 10 bases and J lost 2, with 19 bases in between. The CDR3, as DNA: TGTGCCGTAATGAAATCCTCCAGCCCCTACAATGAGCAGTTCTTC. Protein product: CAVMKSSSPYNEQFF.

This clonotype has only one observation. The J gene is TRBJ2-1, the V gene TRBV11-2; D is unresolved. The CDR3 has 18 residues. With 0 bases removed from V and 5 bases from J, the gap between germline ends came to 20 bases. The germline V gene encodes CDR1 SGHAT and CDR2 FQNNGV. The CDR3 spells CASSLDRYGQYNNNEQFF. In nucleotides, the CDR3 is TGTGCCAGCAGCTTAGATCGTTACGGGCAGTATAATAACAATGAGCAGTTCTTC.

Comments on this clonotype: A much more abundant neighbour one base away suggests this may be a read error. The chain carries TRBV20-1 and TRBJ2-1; D is perhaps TRBD2 (6 bases). The CDR3 is 17 amino acids. CDR1 is DFQATT and CDR2 is SNEGSKA in the germline V gene (reference sequence). Trimming took 0 bases from V and 0 from J, leaving 15 bases between them. CDR3 sequence reads: CSARDQSGVSSYNEQFF. In DNA form, the CDR3 reads TGCAGTGCTAGAGACCAATCGGGGGTAAGCTCCTACAATGAGCAGTTCTTC.

Turning to this clonotype: Given the absence of the conserved phenylalanine or tryptophan at the CDR3 end, a read error is likely. The rearrangement links TRBV11-2 to TRBJ1-1; D is possibly TRBD1 (6 bases). This CDR3 has 13 amino acids. CDR1 is SGHAT, CDR2 FQNNGV, per germline. CDR3 amino acids: CASSVQGYTEAFL. CDR3 bases: TGTGCCAGCAGCGTACAGGGATACACAGAAGCTTTCCTT.

Notes on this clonotype: A much larger clone lies one base from this, so it may be a read error. This chain links TRBV6-2 or TRBV6-3 with TRBJ2-7; possible D gene TRBD1, 6 bases. The CDR3 is 14 residues long. The V end lost 10 bases, the J end lost 0 bases, and 16 bases lay between the germline ends. Germline-derived CDR1 and CDR2 are MNHEY and SVGEGT. The CDR3 bases are TGTGCCAACGGAAGCCAACAGGGCTCCTACGAGCAGTACTTC. Its protein is CANGSQQGSYEQYF.